The subject of this entry is one T cell receptor beta chain. In germline, CDR1 is SGHVS, CDR2 FQNEAQ. The germline V and J ends were trimmed by 3 bases and 0 bases, with 9 bases remaining between them. This CDR3 has 15 residues. Sequenced by immunoSEQ multiplex PCR; TCRdb stores in-frame clones only, minus some. Among more than 200,000 clones listed, about 85% were seen once. The entry originates in a study of blood T cell repertoires in COVID-19. The chain is built from TRBV7-8 and TRBJ1-5; D is unclear. This clonotype was obtained from a man between 60 and 75 years old with acute or convalescent COVID-19. Sequenced: peripheral blood. CDR3 loop: CASSLQVHSNQPQHF. Here the CDR3 DNA reads TGTGCCAGCAGCTTGCAGGTTCATAGCAATCAGCCCCAGCATTTT.